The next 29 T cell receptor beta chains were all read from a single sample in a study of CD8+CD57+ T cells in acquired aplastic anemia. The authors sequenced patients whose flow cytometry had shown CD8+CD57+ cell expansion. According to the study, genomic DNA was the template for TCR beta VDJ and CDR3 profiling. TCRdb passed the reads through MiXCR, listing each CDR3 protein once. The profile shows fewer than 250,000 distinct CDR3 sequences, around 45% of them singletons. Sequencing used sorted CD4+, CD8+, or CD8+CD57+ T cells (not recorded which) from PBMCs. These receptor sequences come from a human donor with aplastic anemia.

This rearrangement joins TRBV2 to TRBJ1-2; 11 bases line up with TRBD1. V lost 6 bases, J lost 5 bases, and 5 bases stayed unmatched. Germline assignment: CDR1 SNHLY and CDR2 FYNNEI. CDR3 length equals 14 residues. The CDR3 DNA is TGTGCCAGCAGCGATGGGACAGGGGGTTATGGCTACACCTTC. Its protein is CASSDGTGGYGYTF.

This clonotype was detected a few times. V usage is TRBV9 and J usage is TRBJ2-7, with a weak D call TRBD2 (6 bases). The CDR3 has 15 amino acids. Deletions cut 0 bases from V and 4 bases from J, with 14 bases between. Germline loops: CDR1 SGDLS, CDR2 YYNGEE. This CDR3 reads CASSVGGVGSYEQYF. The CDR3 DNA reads TGTGCCAGCAGCGTAGGAGGTGTCGGGAGTTACGAGCAGTACTTC. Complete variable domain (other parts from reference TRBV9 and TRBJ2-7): DSGVTQTPKHLITATGQRVTLRCSPRSGDLSVYWYQQSLDQGLQFLIQYYNGEERAKGNILERFSAQQFPDLHSELNLSSLELGDSALYFCASSVGGVGSYEQYFGPGTRLTVT.

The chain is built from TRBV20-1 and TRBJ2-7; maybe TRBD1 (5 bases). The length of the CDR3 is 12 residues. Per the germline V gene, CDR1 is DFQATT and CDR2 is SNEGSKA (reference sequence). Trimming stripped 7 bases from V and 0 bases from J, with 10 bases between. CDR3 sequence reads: CSGYRISYEQYF. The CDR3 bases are TGCAGTGGCTACAGGATCTCCTACGAGCAGTACTTC.

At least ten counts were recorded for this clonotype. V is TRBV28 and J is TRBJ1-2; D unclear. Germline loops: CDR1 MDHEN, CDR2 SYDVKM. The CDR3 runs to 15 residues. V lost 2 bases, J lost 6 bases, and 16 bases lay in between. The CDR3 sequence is CASSLTKPMVHGYTF. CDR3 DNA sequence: TGTGCCAGCAGTTTAACAAAGCCTATGGTCCATGGCTACACCTTC.

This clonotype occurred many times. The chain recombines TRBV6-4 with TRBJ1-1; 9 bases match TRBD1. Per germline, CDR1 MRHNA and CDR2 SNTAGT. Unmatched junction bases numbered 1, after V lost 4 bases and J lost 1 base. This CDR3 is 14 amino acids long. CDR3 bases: TGTGCCAGCAGTGCGGGACAGGGGAACACTGAAGCTTTCTTT. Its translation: CASSAGQGNTEAFF.

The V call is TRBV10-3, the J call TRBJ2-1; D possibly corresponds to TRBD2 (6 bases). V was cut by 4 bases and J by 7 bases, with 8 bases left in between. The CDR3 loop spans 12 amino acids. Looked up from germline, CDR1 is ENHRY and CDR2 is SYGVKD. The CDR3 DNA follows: TGTGCCATCAGTGTGGAGGGAAATGAGCAGTTCTTC. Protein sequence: CAISVEGNEQFF.

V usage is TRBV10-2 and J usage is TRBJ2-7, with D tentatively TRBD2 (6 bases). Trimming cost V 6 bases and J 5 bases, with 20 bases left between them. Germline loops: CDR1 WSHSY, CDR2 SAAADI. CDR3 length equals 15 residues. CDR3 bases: TGCGCCAGCAGCCCAGCCCTGGGGGGTTCGGACGAGCAGTACTTC. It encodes CASSPALGGSDEQYF.

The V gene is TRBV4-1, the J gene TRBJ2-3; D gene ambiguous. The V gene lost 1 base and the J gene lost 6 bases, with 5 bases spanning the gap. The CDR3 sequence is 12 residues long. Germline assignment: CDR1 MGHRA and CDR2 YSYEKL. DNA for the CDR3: TGCGCCAGCAGCCAAGTGTGGGATACGCAGTATTTT. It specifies CASSQVWDTQYF.

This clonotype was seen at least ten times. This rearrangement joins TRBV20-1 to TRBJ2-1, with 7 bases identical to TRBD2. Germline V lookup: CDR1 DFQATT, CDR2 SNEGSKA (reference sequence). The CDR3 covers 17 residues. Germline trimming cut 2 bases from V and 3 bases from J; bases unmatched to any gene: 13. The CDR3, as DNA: TGCAGTGCTAGAAACCCCAAGGAGGAGCGGGACTACAATGAGCAGTTCTTC. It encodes CSARNPKEERDYNEQFF.

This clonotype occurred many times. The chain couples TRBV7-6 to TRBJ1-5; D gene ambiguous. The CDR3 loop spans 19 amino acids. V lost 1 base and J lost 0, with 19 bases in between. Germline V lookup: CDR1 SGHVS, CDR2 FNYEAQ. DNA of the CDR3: TGTGCCAGCAGCTTAGGACCGAACCGGGCAGCGTATAGCAATCAGCCCCAGCATTTT. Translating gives CASSLGPNRAAYSNQPQHF. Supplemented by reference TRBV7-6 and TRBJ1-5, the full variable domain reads GAGVSQSPRYKVTKRGQDVALRCDPISGHVSLYWYRQALGQGPEFLTYFNYEAQQDKSGLPNDRFSAERPEGSISTLTIQRTEQRDSAMYRCASSLGPNRAAYSNQPQHFGDGTRLSIL.

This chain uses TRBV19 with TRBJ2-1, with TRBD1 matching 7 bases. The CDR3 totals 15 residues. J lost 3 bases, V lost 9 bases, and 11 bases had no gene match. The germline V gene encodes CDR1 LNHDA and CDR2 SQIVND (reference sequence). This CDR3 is CASSLGAGGYNEQFF. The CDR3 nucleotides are TGTGCCAGCAGCTTAGGGGCAGGGGGCTACAATGAGCAGTTCTTC. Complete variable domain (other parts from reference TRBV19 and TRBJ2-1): DGGITQSPKYLFRKEGQNVTLSCEQNLNHDAMYWYRQDPGQGLRLIYYSQIVNDFQKGDIAEGYSVSREKKESFPLTVTSAQKNPTAFYLCASSLGAGGYNEQFFGPGTRLTVL.

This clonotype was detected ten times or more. For the CDR3, the DNA is TGTGCCAGCAGTGAAATATGGTGGGAGCAGTTCTTC. Translated: CASSEIWWEQFF. This chain uses TRBV6-1 with TRBJ2-1; D is uncertain. V lost 2 bases, J lost 10 bases, and 9 bases lay in between. Germline CDR1 MNHNS, CDR2 SASEGT. The CDR3 is 12 residues long.

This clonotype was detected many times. The CDR3 is CASSPVPGGEQYF. CDR3 nucleotide sequence: TGTGCCAGCAGCCCCGTCCCAGGGGGCGAGCAGTACTTC. V and J are TRBV27 and TRBJ2-7; TRBD1 matches at 7 bases. The CDR3 loop spans 13 amino acids. Germline V lookup: CDR1 MNHEY, CDR2 SMNVEV (reference sequence). Trimming at V came to 6 bases and at J to 6 bases, leaving 8 bases not matched to a gene.

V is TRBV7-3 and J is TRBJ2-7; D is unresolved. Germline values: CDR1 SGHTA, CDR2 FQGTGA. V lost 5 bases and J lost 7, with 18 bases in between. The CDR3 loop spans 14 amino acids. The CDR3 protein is CASSHNEPGREQYF. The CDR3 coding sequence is TGTGCCAGCAGCCATAACGAACCGGGTAGGGAGCAGTACTTC.

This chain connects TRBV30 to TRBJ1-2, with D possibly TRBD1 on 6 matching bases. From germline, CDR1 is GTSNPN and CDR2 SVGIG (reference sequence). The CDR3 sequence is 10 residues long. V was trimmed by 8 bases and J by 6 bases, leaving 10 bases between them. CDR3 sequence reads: CALQGDGYTF. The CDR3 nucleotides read TGTGCCCTACAGGGCGATGGCTACACCTTC.

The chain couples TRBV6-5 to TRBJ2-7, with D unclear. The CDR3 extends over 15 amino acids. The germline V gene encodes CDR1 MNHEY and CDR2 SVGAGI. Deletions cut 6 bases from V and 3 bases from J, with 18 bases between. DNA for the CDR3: TGTGCCAGCAGCCGGGTAAACCGAGGTGACTACGAGCAGTACTTC. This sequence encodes CASSRVNRGDYEQYF.

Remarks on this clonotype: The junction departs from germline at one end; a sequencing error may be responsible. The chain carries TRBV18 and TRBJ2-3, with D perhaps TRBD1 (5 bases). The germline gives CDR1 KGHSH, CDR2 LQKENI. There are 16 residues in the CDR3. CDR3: CASSPTESWGTDTHYF. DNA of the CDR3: TGTGCCAGCTCTCCGACCGAGAGTTGGGGCACAGATACGCATTATTTT.

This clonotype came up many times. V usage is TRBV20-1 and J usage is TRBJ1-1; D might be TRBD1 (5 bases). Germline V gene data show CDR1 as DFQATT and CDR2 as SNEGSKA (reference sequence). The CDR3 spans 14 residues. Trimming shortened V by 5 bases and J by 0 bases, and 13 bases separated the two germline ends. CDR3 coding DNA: TGCAGTGCTGGTAAGACAGATGTGAACACTGAAGCTTTCTTT. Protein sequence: CSAGKTDVNTEAFF.

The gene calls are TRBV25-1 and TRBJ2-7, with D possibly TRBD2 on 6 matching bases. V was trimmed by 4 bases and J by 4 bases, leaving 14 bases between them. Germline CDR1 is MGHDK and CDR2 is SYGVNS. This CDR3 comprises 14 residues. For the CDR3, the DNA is TGTGCCAGCAGTGCCATATCTGGGGGGTACGAGCAGTACTTC. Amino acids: CASSAISGGYEQYF.

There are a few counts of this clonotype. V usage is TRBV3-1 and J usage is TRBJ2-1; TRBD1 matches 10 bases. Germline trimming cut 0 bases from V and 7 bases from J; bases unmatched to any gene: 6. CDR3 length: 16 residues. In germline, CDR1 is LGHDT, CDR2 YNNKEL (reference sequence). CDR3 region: CASSQDDPDRGNEQFF. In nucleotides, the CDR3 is TGTGCCAGCAGCCAAGATGATCCGGACAGGGGGAATGAGCAGTTCTTC.

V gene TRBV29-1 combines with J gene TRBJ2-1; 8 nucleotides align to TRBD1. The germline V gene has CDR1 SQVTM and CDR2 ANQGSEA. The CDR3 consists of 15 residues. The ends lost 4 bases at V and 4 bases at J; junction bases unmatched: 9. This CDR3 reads CSVGGQENAYNEQFF. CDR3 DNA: TGCAGCGTTGGGGGACAGGAAAACGCATACAATGAGCAGTTCTTC.

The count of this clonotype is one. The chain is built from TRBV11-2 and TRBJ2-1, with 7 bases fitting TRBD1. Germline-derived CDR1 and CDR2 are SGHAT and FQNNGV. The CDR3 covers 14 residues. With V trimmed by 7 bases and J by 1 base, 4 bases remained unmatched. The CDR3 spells CASKGGISYNEQFF. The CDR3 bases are TGTGCCAGCAAAGGGGGCATTTCCTACAATGAGCAGTTCTTC.

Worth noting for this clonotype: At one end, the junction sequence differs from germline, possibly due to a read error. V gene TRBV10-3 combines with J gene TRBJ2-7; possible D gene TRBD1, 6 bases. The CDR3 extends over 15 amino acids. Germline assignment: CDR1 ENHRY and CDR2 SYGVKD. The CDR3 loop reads CASSYSSSYRVEQYF. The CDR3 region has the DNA TGTGCCAGCAGTTACTCGTCCTCCTACAGGGTCGAGCAGTACTTC.

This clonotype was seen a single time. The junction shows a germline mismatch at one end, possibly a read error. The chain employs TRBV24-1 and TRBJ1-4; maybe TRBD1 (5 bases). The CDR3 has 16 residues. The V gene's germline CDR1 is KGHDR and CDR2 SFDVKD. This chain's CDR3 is CATSLDVPRDNEKLFF. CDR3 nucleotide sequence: TGTGCCACCAGTTTAGATGTCCCCAGGGATAATGAAAAACTGTTCTTT.

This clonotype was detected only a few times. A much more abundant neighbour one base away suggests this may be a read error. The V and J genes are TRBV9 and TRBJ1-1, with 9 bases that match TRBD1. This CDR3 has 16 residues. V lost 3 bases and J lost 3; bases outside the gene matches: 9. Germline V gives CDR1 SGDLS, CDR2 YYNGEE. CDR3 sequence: CASSGGTGYLDTEAFF. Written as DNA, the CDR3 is TGTGCCAGCAGCGGAGGGACAGGGTACCTGGACACTGAAGCTTTCTTT. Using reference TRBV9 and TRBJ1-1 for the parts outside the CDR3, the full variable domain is DSGVTQTPKHLITATGQRVTLRCSPRSGDLSVYWYQQSLDQGLQFLIQYYNGEERAKGNILERFSAQQFPDLHSELNLSSLELGDSALYFCASSGGTGYLDTEAFFGQGTRLTVV.

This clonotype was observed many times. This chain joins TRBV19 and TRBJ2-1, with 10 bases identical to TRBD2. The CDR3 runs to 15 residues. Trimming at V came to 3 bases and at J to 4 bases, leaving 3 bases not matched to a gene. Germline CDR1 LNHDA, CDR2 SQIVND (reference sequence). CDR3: CASSISLAGYNEQFF. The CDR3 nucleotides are TGTGCCAGTAGTATCTCACTAGCGGGATACAATGAGCAGTTCTTC. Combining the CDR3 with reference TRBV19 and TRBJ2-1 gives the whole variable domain DGGITQSPKYLFRKEGQNVTLSCEQNLNHDAMYWYRQDPGQGLRLIYYSQIVNDFQKGDIAEGYSVSREKKESFPLTVTSAQKNPTAFYLCASSISLAGYNEQFFGPGTRLTVL.

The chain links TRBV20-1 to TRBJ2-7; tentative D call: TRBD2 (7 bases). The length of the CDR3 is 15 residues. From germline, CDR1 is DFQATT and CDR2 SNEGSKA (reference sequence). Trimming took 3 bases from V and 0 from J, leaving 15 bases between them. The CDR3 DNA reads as TGCAGTGCTAGCGGGGGGCTTCCTAGCTCCTACGAGCAGTACTTC. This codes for CSASGGLPSSYEQYF.

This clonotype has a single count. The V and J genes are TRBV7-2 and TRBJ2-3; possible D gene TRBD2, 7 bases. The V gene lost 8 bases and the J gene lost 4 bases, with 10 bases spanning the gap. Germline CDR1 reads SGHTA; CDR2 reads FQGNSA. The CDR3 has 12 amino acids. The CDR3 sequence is CASGGAPDTQYF. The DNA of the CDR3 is TGTGCCAGCGGGGGGGCCCCAGATACGCAGTATTTT.

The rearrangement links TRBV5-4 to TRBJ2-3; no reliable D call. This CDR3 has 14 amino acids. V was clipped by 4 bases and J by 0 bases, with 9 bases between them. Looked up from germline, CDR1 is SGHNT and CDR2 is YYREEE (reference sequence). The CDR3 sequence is CASSTPGSTDTQYF. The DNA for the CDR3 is TGTGCCAGCAGCACCCCTGGAAGCACAGATACGCAGTATTTT. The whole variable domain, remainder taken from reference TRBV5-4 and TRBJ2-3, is ETGVTQSPTHLIKTRGQQVTLRCSSQSGHNTVSWYQQALGQGPQFIFQYYREEENGRGNFPPRFSGLQFPNYSSELNVNALELDDSALYLCASSTPGSTDTQYFGPGTRLTVL.